This T cell receptor beta chain was captured by sequencing in a study of T cell clonality in common variable immunodeficiency. Points from the study as a whole: Reportedly, TCR beta sequences from common variable immunodeficiency showed fewer deletions and N-nucleotide insertions.

Repertoires were generated with immunoSEQ multiplex PCR, while TCRdb's copy carries only in-frame clones and drops some. The counts give approximately 30,000 clones, none of them seen only once; less than 35% is held by the top ten. No CVID subject was ill or on immunomodulatory drugs when sampled. Ten or more counts support this clone. Antigen: not known. Coverage ceases 3 residues before the CDR3 finishes, and the germline J gene fills in the end. The CDR3 runs 11 residues. Germline V gives CDR1 GTSNPN, CDR2 SVGIG (reference sequence). The sequencing sample was made of peripheral blood mononuclear cells. The V call is TRBV30, the J call TRBJ1-1; D unresolved. This clonotype was sampled from a human donor with common variable immunodeficiency. The CDR3 DNA, read in part, is TGTGCCTGGAGTTCCGAGGTCGTA. Translated, it gives CAWSSEVV. The full CDR3 protein is CAWSSEVVAFF.